What follows describes a single T cell receptor (beta chain). Its target is not known. The data are from a study of cytomegalovirus exposure and HLA in healthy donors. This CDR3 has 14 residues. V was shortened by 4 bases and J by 4 bases, with 14 bases between the two germline ends. Germline values: CDR1 SGDLS, CDR2 YYNGEE. The PCR used 60 Vbeta and 13 Jbeta primers. Sequencing used immunoSEQ multiplex PCR; TCRdb keeps in-frame clones, though not all of them. The sample includes 200,000 to 250,000 clones, over 70% of them seen just once. All donors participated as healthy donors of bone marrow. Findings of the study overall: Evidence from a later analysis indicated that most CMV-associated TCR beta chains looked HLA-restricted. Sequencing depth across donors, presence/absence analyses assumed, was roughly uniform.

The TCR comes from a boy aged 2 to 10 in good health and CMV-seronegative. The material sequenced was PBMCs. This rearrangement joins TRBV9 to TRBJ1-2, with a weak D call TRBD1 (6 bases). The CDR3 protein is CASSPTGSSYGYTF. The CDR3 bases are TGTGCCAGCAGCCCCACAGGGTCGAGCTATGGCTACACCTTC.